This T cell receptor beta chain emerged from a study of blood T cell repertoires in COVID-19. As for the study in general: The United States, Italy and Spain supplied acute and convalescent COVID-19 samples.

Clinical history as reported by participants underpinned cohort assignment. Symptom resolution, clearance, or two negative PCRs marked donors in Cohort 3 as recovered. The CDR3 has 15 amino acids. Trimming took 3 bases from V and 3 from J; bases not matched to a gene: 9. CDR1 is SGHRS, CDR2 YFSETQ, per germline. In the study's own analysis: Amplifying reference gene primers gave estimates of nucleated cell counts. Sequenced by immunoSEQ multiplex PCR; TCRdb stores in-frame clones only, minus some. V and J calls and clone size come straight from that table; D and trimming were deduced from the DNA. The sample contains roughly 180,000 clones, 85% to 90% of which appear only once.

Sequenced sample: PBMCs or T cells enriched from blood (not recorded which). The chain has TRBV5-1 and TRBJ2-7; 7 nucleotides align to TRBD1. The sequence was collected from a man between 40 and 49 years old who had recovered from COVID-19. CDR3 amino acids: CASSSNPGTDYEQYF. CDR3 bases: TGCGCCAGCAGCTCCAACCCCGGGACAGACTACGAGCAGTACTTC.